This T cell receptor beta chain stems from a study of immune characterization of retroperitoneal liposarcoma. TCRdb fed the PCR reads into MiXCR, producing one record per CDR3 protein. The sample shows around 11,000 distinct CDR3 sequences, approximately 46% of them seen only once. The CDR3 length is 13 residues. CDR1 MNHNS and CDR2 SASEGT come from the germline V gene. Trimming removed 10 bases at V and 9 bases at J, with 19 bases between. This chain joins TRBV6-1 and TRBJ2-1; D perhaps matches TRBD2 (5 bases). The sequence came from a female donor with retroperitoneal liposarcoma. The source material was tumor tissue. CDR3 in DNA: TGTGCCACTCCACCCGCGGGCGGCGGTGAGCAGTTCTTC. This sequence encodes CATPPAGGGEQFF.